The subject of this entry is one T cell receptor (beta chain). As yet, its antigen is unknown. Method: immunoSEQ multiplex PCR; TCRdb's copy keeps in-frame clones and lacks some. Here the sample spans 180,000 or so clones, around 90% being singletons. This record comes from a study of Ad26.COV2.S vaccination and SARS-CoV-2 variants. Broader study findings: There was a possibility that the TCR breadth and depth analyses underestimated total T cell responses.

CDR3 length: 16 residues. Germline CDR1 is MRHNA and CDR2 is SNTAGT. V was clipped by 0 bases and J by 9 bases; unmatched bases: 6. The chain couples TRBV6-4 to TRBJ1-6; TRBD1 matches at 9 bases. This specimen consisted of peripheral blood, obtained after recovery from COVID-19. The receptor was isolated from a human donor who had recovered from COVID-19. CDR3 in amino acids: CASSDSATGGGSPLHF. The CDR3 DNA sequence: TGTGCCAGCAGTGACTCAGCGACAGGGGGAGGTTCACCCCTCCACTTT.